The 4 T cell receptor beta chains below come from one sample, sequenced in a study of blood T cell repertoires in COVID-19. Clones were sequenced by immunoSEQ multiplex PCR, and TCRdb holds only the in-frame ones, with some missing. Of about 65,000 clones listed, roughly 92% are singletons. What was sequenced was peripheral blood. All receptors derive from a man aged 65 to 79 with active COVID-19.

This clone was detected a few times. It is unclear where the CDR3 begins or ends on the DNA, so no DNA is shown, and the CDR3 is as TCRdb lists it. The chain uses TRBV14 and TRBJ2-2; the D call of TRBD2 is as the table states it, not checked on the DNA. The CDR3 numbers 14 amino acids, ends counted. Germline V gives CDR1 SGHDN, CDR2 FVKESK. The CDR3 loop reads CASSQELRAGELFF.

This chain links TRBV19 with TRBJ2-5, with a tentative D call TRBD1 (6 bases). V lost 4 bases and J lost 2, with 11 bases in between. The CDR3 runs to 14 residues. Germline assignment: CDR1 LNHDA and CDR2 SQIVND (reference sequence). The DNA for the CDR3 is TGTGCCAGTAGTACCACAGGGCTACAAGAGACCCAGTACTTC. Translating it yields CASSTTGLQETQYF.

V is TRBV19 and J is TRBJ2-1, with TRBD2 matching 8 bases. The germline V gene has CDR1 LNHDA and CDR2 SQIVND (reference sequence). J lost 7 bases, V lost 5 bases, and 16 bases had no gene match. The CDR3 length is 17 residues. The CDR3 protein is CASSAAGGLTPTNEQFF. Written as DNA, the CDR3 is TGTGCCAGTAGTGCGGCGGGGGGACTAACCCCTACGAATGAGCAGTTCTTC.

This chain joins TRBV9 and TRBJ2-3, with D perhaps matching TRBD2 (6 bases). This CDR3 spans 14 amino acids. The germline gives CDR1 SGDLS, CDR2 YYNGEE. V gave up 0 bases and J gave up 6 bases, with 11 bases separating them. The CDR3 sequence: CASSVDGGRDTQYF. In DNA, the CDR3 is TGTGCCAGCAGCGTAGATGGGGGGAGGGATACGCAGTATTTT.